This TCR beta chain was recovered during a study of long-term antiretroviral therapy in people with HIV. Overall study: About a decade before 2015, the earliest samples were taken when ART was typically delayed.

Germline V gene sequence: CDR1 SSHAT, CDR2 FNYEAQ (reference sequence). The CDR3 runs to 15 residues. A few counts support this clone. The junction and the germline gene differ at one end; a read error may be behind it. Sequencing used immunoSEQ v3.0 at survey level. This table comes from immunoSEQ multiplex PCR, and its TCRdb copy is limited to in-frame clones, with some not included. The data contain 30,000 to 40,000 clones, approximately 74% of them singletons. The genes are TRBV7-7 and TRBJ2-7; weak D call: TRBD2 (6 bases). The receptor comes from a man in his forties or fifties with HIV. Sample: unsorted PBMCs, taken 3 years after starting antiretroviral therapy. The CDR3 nucleotides read TGTGCTAGCAGCTTAAGGCCTGGGGGGTTCTACGAGCAGTACTTC. It specifies CASSLRPGGFYEQYF.